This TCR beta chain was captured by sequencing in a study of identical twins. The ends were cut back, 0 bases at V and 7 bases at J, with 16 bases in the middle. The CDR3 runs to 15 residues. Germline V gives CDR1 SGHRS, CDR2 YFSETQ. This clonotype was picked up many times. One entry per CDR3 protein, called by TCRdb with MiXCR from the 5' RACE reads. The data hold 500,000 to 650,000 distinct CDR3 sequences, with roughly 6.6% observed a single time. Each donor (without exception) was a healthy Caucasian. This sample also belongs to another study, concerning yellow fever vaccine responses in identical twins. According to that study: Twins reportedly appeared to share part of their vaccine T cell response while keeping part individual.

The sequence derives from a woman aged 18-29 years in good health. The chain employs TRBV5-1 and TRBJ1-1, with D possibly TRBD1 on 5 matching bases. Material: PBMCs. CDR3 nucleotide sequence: TGCGCCAGCAGCTTGGGAATGTCGGGGGTGGATGAAGCTTTCTTT. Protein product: CASSLGMSGVDEAFF.